The 23 T cell receptor beta chains listed next were all sequenced from one sample in a study of T cell clonotyping in hematopoietic cell transplantation. The repertoire was sequenced with immunoSEQ multiplex PCR; TCRdb's copy has only in-frame clones and lacks some. Of 10,000 to 15,000 clones listed, roughly 92% were seen once; the top ten hold approximately 8%. Sample: PBMCs, taken 100 days after allogeneic stem cell transplant. The receptors were sampled from a female patient between 50 and 59 years old who had an allogeneic stem cell transplant from an unrelated donor, so the T cells may come from the graft donor. Some clones in this sample may be carry-over from other donors' samples.

The rearrangement uses TRBV19 and TRBJ2-3; 9 bases line up with TRBD1. The germline V gene encodes CDR1 LNHDA and CDR2 SQIVND (reference sequence). CDR3 length equals 16 residues. J lost 2 bases, V lost 4 bases, and 7 bases had no gene match. CDR3: CASSKGRTGATDTQYF. The CDR3 DNA sequence: TGTGCCAGTAGTAAGGGTCGGACAGGGGCCACAGATACGCAGTATTTT.

The chain combines TRBV6-5 with TRBJ1-1, with TRBD1 matching over 7 bases. Germline values: CDR1 MNHEY, CDR2 SVGAGI. The V gene end was trimmed by 4 bases and the J gene end by 5 bases; junction bases not matched to a gene: 13. CDR3 length: 16 amino acids. The DNA of the CDR3 is TGTGCCAGCAGTTCATCGACAGGGCAGGAGGGGACTGAAGCTTTCTTT. Translation gives CASSSSTGQEGTEAFF.

The chain couples TRBV7-8 to TRBJ1-2, with D tentatively TRBD1 (5 bases). CDR1 is SGHVS and CDR2 is FQNEAQ in the germline V gene. The CDR3 spans 14 residues. With 2 bases removed from V and 6 bases from J, the gap between germline ends came to 13 bases. The CDR3 sequence: CASSLRDEGNGYTF. CDR3 DNA: TGTGCCAGCAGCTTACGGGACGAAGGGAATGGCTACACCTTC.

The J gene is TRBJ2-7, the V gene TRBV19; a possible D gene is TRBD2 (5 bases). The CDR3 is made up of 15 amino acids. The germline V gene has CDR1 LNHDA and CDR2 SQIVND (reference sequence). Trimming pared 5 bases from V and 0 bases from J, leaving 14 bases between. The CDR3 loop is CASSRGGSGSYEQYF. In nucleotides, the CDR3 is TGTGCCAGTAGTCGTGGAGGCAGCGGCTCCTACGAGCAGTACTTC.

The chain couples TRBV25-1 to TRBJ1-5; a weak D match, TRBD1 (5 bases). Germline CDR1 and CDR2: MGHDK and SYGVNS. V was shortened by 5 bases and J by 4 bases, with 9 bases between the two germline ends. The CDR3 has 13 residues. CDR3 sequence reads: CASSFGGNQPQHF. As DNA, the CDR3 is TGTGCCAGCAGTTTTGGGGGGAATCAGCCCCAGCATTTT.

This clone was recorded only once. V gene TRBV5-1 combines with J gene TRBJ1-4; unclear D gene. V shed 3 bases and J shed 0 bases, with 9 bases lying between them. The CDR3 loop spans 15 amino acids. Germline V gives CDR1 SGHRS, CDR2 YFSETQ. CDR3 region: CASSSSGATNEKLFF. The CDR3 region has the DNA TGCGCCAGCAGCTCGTCAGGTGCAACTAATGAAAAACTGTTTTTT.

This clone was picked up one time. The chain employs TRBV29-1 and TRBJ2-6, with D uncertain. Germline CDR1 reads SQVTM; CDR2 reads ANQGSEA. The length of the CDR3 is 12 residues. The V end was cut by 5 bases, the J end by 2 bases, with 4 bases between. In DNA form, the CDR3 reads TGCAGCGTTACAGCTGGGGCCAACGTCCTGACTTTC. Translating gives CSVTAGANVLTF.

V is TRBV19 and J is TRBJ1-2; D uncertain. In germline, CDR1 is LNHDA, CDR2 SQIVND (reference sequence). Trimming took 7 bases from V and 0 from J, leaving 9 bases between them. The length of the CDR3 is 13 residues. This CDR3 reads CASTHTPNYGYTF. The CDR3, as DNA: TGTGCCAGTACCCATACCCCTAACTATGGCTACACCTTC.

The V call is TRBV25-1, the J call TRBJ2-5, with 9 bases identical to TRBD2. V lost 3 bases to trimming and J lost 5 bases; unmatched junction nucleotides: 16. CDR1 and CDR2 from the germline V gene are MGHDK and SYGVNS. The CDR3 sequence is 18 residues long. The CDR3 is CASSDDKRGAPGEETQYF. Here the CDR3 DNA reads TGTGCCAGCAGTGACGATAAGCGGGGGGCGCCAGGGGAGGAGACCCAGTACTTC.

The rearrangement joins TRBV7-6 to TRBJ2-5, with D uncertain. Between the trimmed V and J ends, which lost 5 bases and 1 base, there was a span of 2 bases. Germline V CDR1 and CDR2: SGHVS, FNYEAQ. This CDR3 region has 11 residues. CDR3 protein: CASSPQETQYF. CDR3 sequence (DNA): TGTGCCAGCAGCCCCCAAGAGACCCAGTACTTC.

The rearrangement joins TRBV2 to TRBJ2-7; 13 nucleotides match TRBD2. Per germline, CDR1 SNHLY and CDR2 FYNNEI. J lost 4 bases, V lost 6 bases, and 0 bases had no gene match. The length of the CDR3 is 13 residues. The CDR3 reads CASRTSGRYEQYF. The CDR3 DNA is TGTGCCAGCAGGACTAGCGGGAGGTACGAGCAGTACTTC. The whole variable domain, filled in from reference TRBV2 and TRBJ2-7, reads EPEVTQTPSHQVTQMGQEVILRCVPISNHLYFYWYRQILGQKVEFLVSFYNNEISEKSEIFDDQFSVERPDGSNFTLKIRSTKLEDSAMYFCASRTSGRYEQYFGPGTRLTVT.

CDR3 residues: CSALSTDTQYF. The CDR3 DNA sequence: TGCAGTGCCTTAAGCACAGATACGCAGTATTTT. This chain links TRBV20-1 with TRBJ2-3, with D uncertain. V was pared by 6 bases and J by 0 bases, with 4 bases between. CDR1 is DFQATT and CDR2 is SNEGSKA in the germline V gene (reference sequence). This CDR3 has 11 amino acids.

The genes are TRBV6-5 and TRBJ2-1, with D perhaps assigned TRBD1 or TRBD2 (6 bases each). CDR1 and CDR2 (germline): MNHEY, SVGAGI. CDR3 size: 13 residues. The V end lost 8 bases, the J end lost 3 bases, and 11 bases lay between the germline ends. The CDR3 loop reads CASGGPNYNEQFF. The CDR3 bases are TGTGCCAGCGGGGGGCCCAACTACAATGAGCAGTTCTTC.

The chain couples TRBV5-1 to TRBJ1-1, with TRBD1 as a possible D gene (5 bases). V lost 4 bases and J 4 bases, leaving 14 bases between the germline ends. Germline CDR1 and CDR2: SGHRS and YFSETQ. This CDR3 is built from 14 residues. CDR3 region: CASSPVTTGTEAFF. CDR3 bases: TGCGCCAGCAGCCCAGTCACCACAGGCACTGAAGCTTTCTTT.

CDR3 in amino acids: CASSERLSNQPQHF. CDR3 in DNA: TGTGCCAGCAGTGAGAGACTAAGCAATCAGCCCCAGCATTTT. The chain has TRBV6-1 and TRBJ1-5, with no clear D. Germline assignment: CDR1 MNHNS and CDR2 SASEGT. The V gene lost 3 bases and the J gene lost 1 base, with 7 bases spanning the gap. This CDR3 is built from 14 residues.

V usage is TRBV7-8 and J usage is TRBJ2-5; TRBD2 agrees at 8 bases. The J segment lost 5 bases and the V segment lost 6 bases, leaving 17 bases of the junction unmatched. CDR3 length: 17 amino acids. The germline CDR1 and CDR2 sequences are SGHVS and FQNEAQ. CDR3 amino acids: CASRTSAASGSGETQYF. The DNA for the CDR3 is TGTGCCAGCAGAACCTCGGCGGCGAGCGGGAGCGGGGAGACCCAGTACTTC.

The chain couples TRBV6-1 to TRBJ1-5; 8 bases map to TRBD1. Trimming removed 6 bases from V and 6 bases from J; junction bases left unmatched: 4. This CDR3 has 13 amino acids. Per germline, CDR1 MNHNS and CDR2 SASEGT. The CDR3 sequence is CASSQGAPQPQHF. In nucleotides, the CDR3 is TGTGCCAGCAGCCAGGGGGCCCCTCAGCCCCAGCATTTT.

The chain has TRBV19 and TRBJ1-6; a weak D match, TRBD1 (6 bases). Germline V CDR1 and CDR2: LNHDA, SQIVND (reference sequence). The CDR3 spans 13 residues. V was shortened by 5 bases and J by 10 bases, with 12 bases between the two germline ends. CDR3 coding DNA: TGTGCCAGTAGTCACAGGGTATCGTCACCCCTCCACTTT. The encoded protein is CASSHRVSSPLHF.

This clone was detected only a few times. The rearrangement links TRBV9 to TRBJ2-7, with 11 bases identical to TRBD2. The germline V gene has CDR1 SGDLS and CDR2 YYNGEE. This CDR3 has 13 residues. The V segment lost 3 bases and the J segment 6 bases; nucleotides outside the gene matches: 2. The DNA for the CDR3 is TGTGCCAGCAGCGCGGGGACTAGCGGCGAGCAGTACTTC. It translates to CASSAGTSGEQYF.

This clone has only a few counts. The rearrangement joins TRBV11-2 to TRBJ1-1; tentative D call: TRBD1 (5 bases). CDR1 is SGHAT, CDR2 FQNNGV, per germline. The CDR3 runs 14 residues. V lost 1 base and J lost 4, with 10 bases in between. The CDR3 sequence is CASSLGWGPTEAFF. CDR3 bases: TGTGCCAGCAGCTTAGGATGGGGACCCACTGAAGCTTTCTTT.

This chain connects TRBV28 to TRBJ2-7; the D is unclear. The CDR3 loop spans 13 amino acids. Looked up from germline, CDR1 is MDHEN and CDR2 is SYDVKM. V dropped 6 bases and J dropped 3 bases, with 12 bases sitting between them. CDR3 region: CASSSDGLYEQYF. CDR3 bases: TGTGCCAGCAGCTCAGACGGCCTCTACGAGCAGTACTTC.

This clone has just a few counts. The rearrangement links TRBV2 to TRBJ1-2, with D maybe TRBD1 (6 bases). V was trimmed by 7 bases and J by 6 bases, leaving 15 bases between them. Germline loops: CDR1 SNHLY, CDR2 FYNNEI. The CDR3 has 13 residues. The CDR3 DNA follows: TGTGCCAGCACCCCAGGGGTTTATAATGGCTACACCTTC. This codes for CASTPGVYNGYTF. The full variable domain, in which reference TRBV2 and TRBJ1-2 provide the parts outside the CDR3, is EPEVTQTPSHQVTQMGQEVILRCVPISNHLYFYWYRQILGQKVEFLVSFYNNEISEKSEIFDDQFSVERPDGSNFTLKIRSTKLEDSAMYFCASTPGVYNGYTFGSGTRLTVV.

This clone appeared a single time. The chain combines TRBV7-8 with TRBJ1-1; weak D call: TRBD1 (6 bases). The V gene lost 5 bases and the J gene lost 3 bases, with 13 bases spanning the gap. Per germline, CDR1 SGHVS and CDR2 FQNEAQ. CDR3 length: 14 amino acids. The CDR3 protein is CASSILGGDTEAFF. Written as DNA, the CDR3 is TGTGCCAGCAGCATCCTAGGGGGGGACACTGAAGCTTTCTTT. The variable domain in full, with the rest retrieved from reference TRBV7-8 and TRBJ1-1, is GAGVSQSPRYKVAKRGQDVALRCDPISGHVSLFWYQQALGQGPEFLTYFQNEAQLDKSGLPSDRFFAERPEGSVSTLKIQRTQQEDSAVYLCASSILGGDTEAFFGQGTRLTVV.